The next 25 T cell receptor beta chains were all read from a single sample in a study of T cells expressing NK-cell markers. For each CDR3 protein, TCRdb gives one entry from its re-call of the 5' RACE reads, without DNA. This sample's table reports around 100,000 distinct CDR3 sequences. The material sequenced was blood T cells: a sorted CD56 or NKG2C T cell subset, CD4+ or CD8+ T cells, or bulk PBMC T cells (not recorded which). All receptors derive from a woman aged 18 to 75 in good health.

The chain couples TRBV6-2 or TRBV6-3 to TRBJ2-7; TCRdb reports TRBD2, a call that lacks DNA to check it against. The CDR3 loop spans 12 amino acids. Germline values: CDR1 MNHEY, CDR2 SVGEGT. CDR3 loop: CASSYGLYEQYF.

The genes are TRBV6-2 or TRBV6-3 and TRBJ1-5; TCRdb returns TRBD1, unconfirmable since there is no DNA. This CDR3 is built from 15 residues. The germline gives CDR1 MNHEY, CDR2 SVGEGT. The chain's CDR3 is CASSYSSAGNQPQHF.

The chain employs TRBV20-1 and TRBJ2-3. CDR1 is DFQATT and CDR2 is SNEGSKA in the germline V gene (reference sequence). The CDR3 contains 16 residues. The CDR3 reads CSARYLLAETTGTQYF.

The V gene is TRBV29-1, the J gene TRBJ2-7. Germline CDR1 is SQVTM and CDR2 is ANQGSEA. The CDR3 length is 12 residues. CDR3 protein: CSVVGGNYEQYF.

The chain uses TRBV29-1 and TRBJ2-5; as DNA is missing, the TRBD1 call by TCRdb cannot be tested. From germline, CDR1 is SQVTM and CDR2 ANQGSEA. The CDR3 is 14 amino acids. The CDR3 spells CSVGTGTAQETQYF.

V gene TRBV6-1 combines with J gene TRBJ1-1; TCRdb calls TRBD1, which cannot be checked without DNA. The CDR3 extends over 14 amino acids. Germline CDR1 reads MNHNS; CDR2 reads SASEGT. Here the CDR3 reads CASSDGTGAGEAFF.

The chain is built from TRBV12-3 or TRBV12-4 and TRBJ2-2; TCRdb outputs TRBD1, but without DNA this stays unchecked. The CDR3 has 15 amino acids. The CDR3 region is CASSLGRGDTGELFF.

The CDR3 protein is CSASGLPEYNEQFF. This sequence joins TRBV20-1 and TRBJ2-1; the TRBD2 assignment by TCRdb is unverifiable without DNA. The germline V gene encodes CDR1 DFQATT and CDR2 SNEGSKA (reference sequence). The CDR3 is 14 amino acids.

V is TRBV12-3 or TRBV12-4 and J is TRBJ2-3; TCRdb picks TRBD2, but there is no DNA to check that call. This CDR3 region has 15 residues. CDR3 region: CASSPSGGGTDTQYF.

The CDR3 region is CASSSGLAGGRETQYF. The chain recombines TRBV7-9 with TRBJ2-5; the D gene TCRdb calls, TRBD2, cannot be checked with no DNA. CDR3 length: 16 amino acids. Germline V gene lookup returns CDR1 SEHNR and CDR2 FQNEAQ (reference sequence).

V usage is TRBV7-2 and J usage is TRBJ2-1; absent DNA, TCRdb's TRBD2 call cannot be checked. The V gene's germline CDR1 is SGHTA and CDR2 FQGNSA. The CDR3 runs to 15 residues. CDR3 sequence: CASSILAGSYNEQFF.

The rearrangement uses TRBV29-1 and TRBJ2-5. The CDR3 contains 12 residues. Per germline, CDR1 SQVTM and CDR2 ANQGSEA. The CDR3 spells CSVEFRTETQYF.

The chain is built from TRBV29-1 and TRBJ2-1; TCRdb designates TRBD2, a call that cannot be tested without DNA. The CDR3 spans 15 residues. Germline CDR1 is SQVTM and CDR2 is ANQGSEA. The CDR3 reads CSVEIAGGPRNEQFF.

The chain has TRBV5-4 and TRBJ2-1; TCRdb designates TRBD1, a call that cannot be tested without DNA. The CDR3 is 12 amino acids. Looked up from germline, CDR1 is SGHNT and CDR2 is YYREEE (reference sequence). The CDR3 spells CASSPDTDEQFF.

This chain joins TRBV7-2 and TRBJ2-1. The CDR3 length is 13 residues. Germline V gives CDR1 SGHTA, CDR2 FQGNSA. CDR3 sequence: CASSLVSWNEQFF.

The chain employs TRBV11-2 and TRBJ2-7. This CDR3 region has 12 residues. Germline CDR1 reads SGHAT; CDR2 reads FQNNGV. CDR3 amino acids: CASSPSPYEQYF.

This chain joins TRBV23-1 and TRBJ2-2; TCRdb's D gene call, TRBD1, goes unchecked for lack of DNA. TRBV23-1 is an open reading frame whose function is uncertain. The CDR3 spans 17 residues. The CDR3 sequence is CASSAIPGAANTGELFF.

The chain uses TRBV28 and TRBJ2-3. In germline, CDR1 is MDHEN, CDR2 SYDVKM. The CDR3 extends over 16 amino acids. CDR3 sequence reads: CASSYTPRVSTDTQYF.

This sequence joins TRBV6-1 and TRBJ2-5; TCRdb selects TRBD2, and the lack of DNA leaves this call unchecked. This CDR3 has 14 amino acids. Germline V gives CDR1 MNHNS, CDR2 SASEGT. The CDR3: CASSDRGVEETQYF.

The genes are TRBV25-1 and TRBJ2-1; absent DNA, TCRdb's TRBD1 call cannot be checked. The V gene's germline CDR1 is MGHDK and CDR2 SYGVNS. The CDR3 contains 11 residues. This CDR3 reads CASSAPWITSF.

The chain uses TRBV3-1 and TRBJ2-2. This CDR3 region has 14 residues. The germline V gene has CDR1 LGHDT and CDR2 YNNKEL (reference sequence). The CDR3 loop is CASSQGLNTGELFF.

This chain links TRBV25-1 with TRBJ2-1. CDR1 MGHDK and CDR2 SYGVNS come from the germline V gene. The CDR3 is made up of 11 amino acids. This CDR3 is CASYIFNEQFF.

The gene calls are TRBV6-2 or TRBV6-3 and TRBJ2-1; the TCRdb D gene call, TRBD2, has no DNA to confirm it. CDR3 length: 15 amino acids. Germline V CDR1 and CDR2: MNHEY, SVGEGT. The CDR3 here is CASSFKAGSYNEQFF.

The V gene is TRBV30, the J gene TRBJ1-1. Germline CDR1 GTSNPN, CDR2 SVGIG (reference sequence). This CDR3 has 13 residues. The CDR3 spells CAWRGSGNTEAFF.

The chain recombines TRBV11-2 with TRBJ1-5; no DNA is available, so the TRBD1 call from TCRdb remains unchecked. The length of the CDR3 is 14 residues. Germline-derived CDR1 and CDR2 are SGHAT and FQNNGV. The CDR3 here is CASSPAGSRQPQHF.